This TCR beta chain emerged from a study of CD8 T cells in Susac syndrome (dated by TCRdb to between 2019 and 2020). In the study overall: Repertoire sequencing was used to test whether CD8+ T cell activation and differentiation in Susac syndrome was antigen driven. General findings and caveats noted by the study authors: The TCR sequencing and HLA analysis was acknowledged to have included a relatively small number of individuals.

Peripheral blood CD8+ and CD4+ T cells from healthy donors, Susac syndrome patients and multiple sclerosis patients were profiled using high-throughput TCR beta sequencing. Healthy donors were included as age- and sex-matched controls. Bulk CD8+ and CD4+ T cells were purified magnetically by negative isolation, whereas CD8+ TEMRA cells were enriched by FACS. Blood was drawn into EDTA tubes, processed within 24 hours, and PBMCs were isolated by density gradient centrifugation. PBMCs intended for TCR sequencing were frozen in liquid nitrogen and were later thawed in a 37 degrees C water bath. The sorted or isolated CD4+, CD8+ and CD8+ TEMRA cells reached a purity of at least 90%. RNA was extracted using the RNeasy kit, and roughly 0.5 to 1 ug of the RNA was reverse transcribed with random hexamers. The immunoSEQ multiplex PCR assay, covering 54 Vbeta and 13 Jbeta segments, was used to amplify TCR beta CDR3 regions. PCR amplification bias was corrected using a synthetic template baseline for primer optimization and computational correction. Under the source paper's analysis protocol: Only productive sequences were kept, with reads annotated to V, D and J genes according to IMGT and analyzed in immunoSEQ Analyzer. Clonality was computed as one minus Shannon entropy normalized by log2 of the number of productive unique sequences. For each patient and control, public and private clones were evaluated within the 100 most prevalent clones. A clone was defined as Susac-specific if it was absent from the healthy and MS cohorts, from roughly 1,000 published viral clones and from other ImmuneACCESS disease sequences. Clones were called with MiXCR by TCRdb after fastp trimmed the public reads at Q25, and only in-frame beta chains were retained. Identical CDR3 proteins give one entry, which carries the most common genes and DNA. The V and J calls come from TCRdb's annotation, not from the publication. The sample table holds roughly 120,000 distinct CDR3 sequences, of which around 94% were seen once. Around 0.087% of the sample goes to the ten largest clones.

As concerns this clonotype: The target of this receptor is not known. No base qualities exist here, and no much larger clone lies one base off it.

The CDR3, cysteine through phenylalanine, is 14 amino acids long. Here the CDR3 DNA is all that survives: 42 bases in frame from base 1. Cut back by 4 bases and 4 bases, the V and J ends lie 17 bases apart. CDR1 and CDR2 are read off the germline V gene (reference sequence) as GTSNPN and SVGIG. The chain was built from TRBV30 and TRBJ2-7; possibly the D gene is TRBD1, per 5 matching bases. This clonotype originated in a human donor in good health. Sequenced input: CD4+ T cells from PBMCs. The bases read TGTGCCTGGACCCCCACAGGACCCGTTTACGAGCAGTACTTC. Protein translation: CAWTPTGPVYEQYF.